One and the same sample provided the 20 T cell receptor beta chains below, sequenced in a study of blood T cell repertoires in COVID-19. The repertoire was sequenced with immunoSEQ multiplex PCR; TCRdb's copy has only in-frame clones and lacks some. The data show 250,000 or so clones, about nine tenths seen once. The sample comprised PBMCs or T cells enriched from blood (not recorded which). The receptors derive from a woman aged 25 to 39 with acute COVID-19.

V gene TRBV3-1 (or the pseudogene TRBV3-2) combines with J gene TRBJ2-5; 9 positions match TRBD2. Germline loops: CDR1 LGHDT, CDR2 YNNKEL (reference sequence). The CDR3 is 18 amino acids. V dropped 4 bases and J dropped 4; count of bases not matched to a gene: 16. The CDR3 coding sequence is TGTGCCAGCAGCCTAAGCGGGCTAGCGGGGAGGGGTCGAGAGACCCAGTACTTC. It codes for CASSLSGLAGRGRETQYF.

The rearrangement joins TRBV7-8 to TRBJ1-2; possible D gene TRBD1, 5 bases. This CDR3 contains 13 residues. CDR1 is SGHVS and CDR2 is FQNEAQ in the germline V gene. The V gene lost 2 bases and the J gene lost 5 bases, with 9 bases spanning the gap. In DNA, the CDR3 is TGTGCCAGCAGCTTACAGGGTGATTATGGCTACACCTTC. This translates into CASSLQGDYGYTF.

This clone was observed a single time. V is TRBV21-1 and J is TRBJ2-7; the DNA was not used to check the table's D call, TRBD2. TRBV21-1 is a pseudogene locus. The CDR3 is made up of 13 amino acids. Here the CDR3 DNA reads TGTGCCAGCAGCCTACCGAGGCTCTACGAGCAGTACTTC. This codes for CASSLPRLYEQYF.

The V and J genes are TRBV7-2 and TRBJ1-1; TRBD1 might be the D (5 bases). The CDR3 length is 12 residues. Germline values: CDR1 SGHTA, CDR2 FQGNSA. The germline V and J ends were trimmed by 0 bases and 6 bases, with 5 bases remaining between them. CDR3 amino acids: CASSLAGAEAFF. Written as DNA, the CDR3 is TGTGCCAGCAGCTTAGCAGGGGCTGAAGCTTTCTTT.

V is TRBV2 and J is TRBJ2-1; the D gene is possibly TRBD2 (7 bases). The V and J ends lost 7 bases and 6 bases respectively, with 19 bases between them. CDR1 and CDR2 (germline): SNHLY, FYNNEI. The CDR3 sequence is 15 residues long. The CDR3 region has the DNA TGTGCCAGCAAGGTGGAAGGGGGGGCTGCCAATGAGCAGTTCTTC. Its protein product is CASKVEGGAANEQFF.

The rearrangement links TRBV4-1 to TRBJ2-3; 7 bases are a match to TRBD1. Germline CDR1 and CDR2: MGHRA and YSYEKL. The CDR3 has 13 amino acids. With 8 bases clipped from V and 3 bases from J, the junction kept 5 bases outside the gene matches. This CDR3 reads CASGRQGTDTQYF. In nucleotides, the CDR3 is TGCGCCAGCGGGCGACAGGGTACAGATACGCAGTATTTT.

J is TRBJ2-7 and V is TRBV12-3 or TRBV12-4, with D tentatively TRBD2 (6 bases). The CDR3 loop spans 12 amino acids. V lost 2 bases to trimming and J lost 6 bases, with 8 bases between them. The chain's CDR3 is CASSLWRVEQYF. CDR3 in DNA: TGTGCCAGCAGTTTATGGAGGGTCGAGCAGTACTTC.

This clone has a handful of counts. V gene TRBV27 combines with J gene TRBJ2-5, with 7 bases identical to TRBD2. This CDR3 region has 13 residues. V lost 3 bases to trimming and J lost 3 bases; unmatched junction nucleotides: 1. The germline V gene encodes CDR1 MNHEY and CDR2 SMNVEV (reference sequence). As DNA, the CDR3 is TGTGCCAGCAGTTTCGGACTAGAAGAGACCCAGTACTTC. It encodes CASSFGLEETQYF.

Only a few counts were recorded for this clone. J is TRBJ2-7 and V is TRBV5-1; 7 positions match TRBD1. This CDR3 is built from 14 residues. CDR1 is SGHRS and CDR2 is YFSETQ in the germline V gene. Trimming took 0 bases from V and 4 from J; bases not matched to a gene: 4. The CDR3 sequence: CASSLAGTVYEQYF. As DNA, the CDR3 is TGCGCCAGCAGCTTGGCCGGGACAGTATACGAGCAGTACTTC.

This clone was recorded a few times. J is TRBJ1-1 and V is TRBV6-5; TRBD1 might be the D (5 bases). Between the trimmed V and J ends, which lost 2 bases and 3 bases, there was a span of 7 bases. Germline V gene lookup returns CDR1 MNHEY and CDR2 SVGAGI. The CDR3 covers 13 residues. CDR3 in amino acids: CASSYEGDTEAFF. CDR3 in DNA: TGTGCCAGCAGTTACGAAGGGGACACTGAAGCTTTCTTT.

The chain joins TRBV2 to TRBJ1-5; 10 bases line up with TRBD1. Looked up from germline, CDR1 is SNHLY and CDR2 is FYNNEI. The trim removed 4 bases at V and 0 bases at J, leaving 15 bases unmatched. This CDR3 is 20 amino acids long. CDR3 nucleotide sequence: TGTGCCAGCAGTGTTCAAGCGGCAGGACAGGGGGGTTTTAGCAATCAGCCCCAGCATTTT. It yields the protein CASSVQAAGQGGFSNQPQHF.

This clone was detected once. The chain uses TRBV19 and TRBJ1-5; possibly TRBD1 for D (6 bases). Trimming took off 3 bases at V and 0 bases at J, with 9 bases between the two ends. CDR3 size: 15 residues. Per germline, CDR1 LNHDA and CDR2 SQIVND (reference sequence). DNA for the CDR3: TGTGCCAGTAGTATTGAGGGGGATAGCAATCAGCCCCAGCATTTT. The encoded protein is CASSIEGDSNQPQHF.

This chain links TRBV4-1 with TRBJ1-6; 9 nucleotides agree with TRBD1. V lost 3 bases, J lost 13 bases, and 7 bases stayed unmatched. The CDR3 consists of 14 residues. Germline values: CDR1 MGHRA, CDR2 YSYEKL. CDR3 sequence reads: CASSQPGQGIPLHF. The CDR3 DNA follows: TGCGCCAGCAGCCAGCCGGGACAGGGAATTCCCCTCCACTTT.

This chain uses TRBV9 with TRBJ2-1; D gene uncertain. Trimming shortened V by 3 bases and J by 6 bases, and 22 bases separated the two germline ends. The CDR3 spans 17 residues. Germline assignment: CDR1 SGDLS and CDR2 YYNGEE. CDR3: CASSEAPYSLMANEQFF. The CDR3 DNA reads TGTGCCAGCAGCGAGGCCCCTTATAGCTTGATGGCCAATGAGCAGTTCTTC.

This sequence joins TRBV11-2 and TRBJ2-3; TRBD2 agrees at 8 bases. The trim removed 3 bases at V and 0 bases at J, leaving 8 bases unmatched. From germline, CDR1 is SGHAT and CDR2 FQNNGV. The CDR3 runs to 17 residues. The CDR3 sequence: CASSFPRLAKSTDTQYF. The DNA of the CDR3 is TGTGCCAGCAGCTTCCCACGACTAGCGAAGAGCACAGATACGCAGTATTTT.

The CDR3 DNA follows: TGTGCCTGGAGCCAACGAGGGGGGGGAGGGTTAAATCAGCCCCAGCATTTT. This encodes CAWSQRGGGGLNQPQHF. The rearrangement links TRBV30 to TRBJ1-5; a possible D gene is TRBD1 (6 bases). The CDR3 sequence is 17 residues long. Germline CDR1 reads GTSNPN; CDR2 reads SVGIG (reference sequence). V was trimmed by 3 bases and J by 4 bases, leaving 22 bases between them.

The V call is TRBV27, the J call TRBJ2-1, with D uncertain. The CDR3 extends over 13 amino acids. V dropped 0 bases and J dropped 6 bases, with 6 bases sitting between them. CDR1 and CDR2 from the germline V gene are MNHEY and SMNVEV (reference sequence). CDR3 protein: CASSLSESNEQFF. The CDR3 DNA follows: TGTGCCAGCAGTTTATCGGAGAGCAATGAGCAGTTCTTC.

The chain recombines TRBV3-1 (or the pseudogene TRBV3-2) with TRBJ1-6; D possibly corresponds to TRBD1 (6 bases). The CDR3 consists of 15 residues. V gave up 8 bases and J gave up 6 bases, with 17 bases separating them. Germline CDR1 and CDR2: LGHDT and YNNKEL (reference sequence). The CDR3 coding sequence is TGTGCCAGCGCTCGACGCGGGGGCCGTAATTCACCCCTCCACTTT. It codes for CASARRGGRNSPLHF.

The gene calls are TRBV7-9 and TRBJ1-2, with 10 bases that match TRBD1. CDR3 length equals 15 residues. The junction had 12 bases not matched to a gene; V was cut back by 6 bases and J by 8 bases. Germline V gene sequence: CDR1 SEHNR, CDR2 FQNEAQ (reference sequence). The CDR3 loop reads CASRPPWDRGWGYTF. As DNA, the CDR3 is TGTGCCAGCAGACCTCCTTGGGACAGGGGATGGGGCTACACCTTC.

The V call is TRBV7-9, the J call TRBJ1-1; 10 bases line up with TRBD1. The germline V gene has CDR1 SEHNR and CDR2 FQNEAQ (reference sequence). Trimming at V came to 5 bases and at J to 6 bases, leaving 6 bases not matched to a gene. The CDR3 runs to 14 residues. The CDR3 here is CASSTTGGVSEAFF. Here the CDR3 DNA reads TGTGCCAGCAGCACGACAGGGGGCGTTTCTGAAGCTTTCTTT. Full variable domain (rest looked up from reference TRBV7-9 and TRBJ1-1): DTGVSQNPRHKITKRGQNVTFRCDPISEHNRLYWYRQTLGQGPEFLTYFQNEAQLEKSRLLSDRFSAERPKGSFSTLEIQRTEQGDSAMYLCASSTTGGVSEAFFGQGTRLTVV.